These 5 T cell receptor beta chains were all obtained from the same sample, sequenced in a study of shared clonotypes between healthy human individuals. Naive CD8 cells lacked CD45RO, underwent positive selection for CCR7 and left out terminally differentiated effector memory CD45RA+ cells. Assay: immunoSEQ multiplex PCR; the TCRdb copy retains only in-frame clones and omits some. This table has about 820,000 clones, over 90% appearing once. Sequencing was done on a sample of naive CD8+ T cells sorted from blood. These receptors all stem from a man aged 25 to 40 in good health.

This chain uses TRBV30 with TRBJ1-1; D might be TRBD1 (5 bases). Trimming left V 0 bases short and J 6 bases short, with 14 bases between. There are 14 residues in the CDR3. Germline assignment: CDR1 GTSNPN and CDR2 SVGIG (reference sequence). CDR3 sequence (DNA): TGTGCCTGGAGTGTCCTTAGGGGCAGCCCTGAAGCTTTCTTT. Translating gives CAWSVLRGSPEAFF.

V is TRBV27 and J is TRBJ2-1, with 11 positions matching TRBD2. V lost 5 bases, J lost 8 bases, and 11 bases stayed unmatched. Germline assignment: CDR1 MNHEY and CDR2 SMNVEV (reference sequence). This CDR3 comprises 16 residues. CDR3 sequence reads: CASSNPLAGASYEQFF. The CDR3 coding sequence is TGTGCCAGCAGTAACCCACTAGCGGGAGCTTCCTATGAGCAGTTCTTC.

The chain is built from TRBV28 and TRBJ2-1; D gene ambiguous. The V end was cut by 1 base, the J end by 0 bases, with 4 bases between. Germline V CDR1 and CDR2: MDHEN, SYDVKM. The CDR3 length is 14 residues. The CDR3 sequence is CASSLSNSYNEQFF. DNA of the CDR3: TGTGCCAGCAGTTTATCTAACTCCTACAATGAGCAGTTCTTC.

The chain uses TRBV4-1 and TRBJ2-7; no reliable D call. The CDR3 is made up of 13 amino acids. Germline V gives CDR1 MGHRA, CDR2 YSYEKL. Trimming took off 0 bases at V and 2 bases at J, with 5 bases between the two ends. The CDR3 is CASSQEMAYEQYF. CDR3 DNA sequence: TGCGCCAGCAGCCAAGAGATGGCCTACGAGCAGTACTTC.

CDR3 DNA sequence: TGTGCCACCAGCAGAGATCTCGGCGAAACTAATGAAAAACTGTTTTTT. Translated: CATSRDLGETNEKLFF. V gene TRBV15 combines with J gene TRBJ1-4, with D uncertain. The germline CDR1 and CDR2 sequences are LNHNV and YYDKDF (reference sequence). Trimming left V 0 bases short and J 1 base short, with 9 bases between. CDR3 length: 16 amino acids. The complete variable domain, with remaining parts taken from reference TRBV15 and TRBJ1-4, reads DAMVIQNPRYQVTQFGKPVTLSCSQTLNHNVMYWYQQKSSQAPKLLFHYYDKDFNNEADTPDNFQSRRPNTSFCFLDIRSPGLGDTAMYLCATSRDLGETNEKLFFGSGTQLSVL.